This entry features one TCR beta chain sequence. In the original workflow: For nucleated cells, counts were estimated from reference gene primer amplification. Using immunoSEQ multiplex PCR, the repertoire was profiled, and TCRdb retains in-frame clones only, with some absent. From that table come the V and J calls and clone size; the DNA was used to work out D and trimming. Of roughly 100,000 clones in the sample, approximately 88% were seen once. This sample is drawn from a study of blood T cell repertoires in COVID-19. Study summary: Samples representing acute and convalescent COVID-19 were sourced from the United States, Italy and Spain. PBMCs, B-cell-depleted T cells, or T cells were the source of the cDNA or gDNA that made up the material.

In germline, CDR1 is GTSNPN, CDR2 SVGIG (reference sequence). The CDR3 spans 13 residues. Trimming left V 3 bases short and J 2 bases short, with 10 bases between. This rearrangement joins TRBV30 to TRBJ1-1; D might be TRBD1 (6 bases). This TCR was sampled from a human donor in a cohort sampled during active COVID-19. What was sequenced was peripheral blood. The CDR3 spells CAWRDRPNTEAFF. CDR3 coding DNA: TGTGCCTGGAGGGACAGACCTAACACTGAAGCTTTCTTT.